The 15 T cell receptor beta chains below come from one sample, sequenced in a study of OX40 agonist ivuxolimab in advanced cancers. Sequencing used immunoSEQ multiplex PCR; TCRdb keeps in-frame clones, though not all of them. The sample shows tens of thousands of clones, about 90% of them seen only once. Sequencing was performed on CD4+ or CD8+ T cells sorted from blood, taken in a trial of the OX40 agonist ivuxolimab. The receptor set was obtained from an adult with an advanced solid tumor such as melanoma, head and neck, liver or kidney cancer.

The chain's CDR3 is CASSLVPGAYEQYF. The CDR3 DNA sequence: TGTGCCAGCAGCTTGGTTCCAGGGGCCTACGAGCAGTACTTC. The rearrangement links TRBV5-4 to TRBJ2-7; a weak D match, TRBD1 (6 bases). Germline assignment: CDR1 SGHNT and CDR2 YYREEE (reference sequence). This CDR3 has 14 amino acids. V shed 0 bases and J shed 2 bases, with 9 bases lying between them.

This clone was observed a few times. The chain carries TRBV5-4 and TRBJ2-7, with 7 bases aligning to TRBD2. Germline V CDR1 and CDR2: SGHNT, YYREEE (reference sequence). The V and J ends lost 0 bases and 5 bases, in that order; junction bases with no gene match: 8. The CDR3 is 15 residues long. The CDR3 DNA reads TGTGCCAGCAGCTTGGATCTAGCGGTTCTAGACGAGCAGTACTTC. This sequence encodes CASSLDLAVLDEQYF.

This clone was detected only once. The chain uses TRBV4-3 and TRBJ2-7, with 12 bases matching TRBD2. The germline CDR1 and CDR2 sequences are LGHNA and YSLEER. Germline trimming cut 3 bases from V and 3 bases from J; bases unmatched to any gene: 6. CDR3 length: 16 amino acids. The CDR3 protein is CASSQGLAGTVYEQYF. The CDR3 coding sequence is TGCGCCAGCAGCCAGGGACTAGCGGGTACGGTCTACGAGCAGTACTTC.

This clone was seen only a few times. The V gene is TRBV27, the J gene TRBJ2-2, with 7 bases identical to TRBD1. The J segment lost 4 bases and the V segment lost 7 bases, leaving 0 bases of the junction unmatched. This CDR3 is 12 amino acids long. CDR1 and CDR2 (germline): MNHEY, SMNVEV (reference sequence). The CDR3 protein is CASTGGTGELFF. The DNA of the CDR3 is TGTGCCAGCACAGGGGGCACCGGGGAGCTGTTTTTT.

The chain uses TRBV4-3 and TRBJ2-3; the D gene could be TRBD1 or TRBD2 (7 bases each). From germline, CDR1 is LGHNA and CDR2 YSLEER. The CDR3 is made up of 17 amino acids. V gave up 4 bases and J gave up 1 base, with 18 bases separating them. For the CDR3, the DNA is TGCGCCAGCAGCCCGGCTTGGGAGGGGGCCGGCACAGATACGCAGTATTTT. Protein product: CASSPAWEGAGTDTQYF.

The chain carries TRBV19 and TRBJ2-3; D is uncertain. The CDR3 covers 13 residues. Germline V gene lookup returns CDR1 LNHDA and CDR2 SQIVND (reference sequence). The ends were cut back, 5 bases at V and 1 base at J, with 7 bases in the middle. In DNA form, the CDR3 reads TGTGCCAGTAGTCTTGGGGGCACAGATACGCAGTATTTT. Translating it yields CASSLGGTDTQYF.

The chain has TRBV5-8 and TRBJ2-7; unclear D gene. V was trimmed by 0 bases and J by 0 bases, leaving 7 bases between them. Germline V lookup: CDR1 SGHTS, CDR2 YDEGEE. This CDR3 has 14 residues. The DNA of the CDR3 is TGTGCCAGCAGCTTGGAAAGGAGCTCCTACGAGCAGTACTTC. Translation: CASSLERSSYEQYF.

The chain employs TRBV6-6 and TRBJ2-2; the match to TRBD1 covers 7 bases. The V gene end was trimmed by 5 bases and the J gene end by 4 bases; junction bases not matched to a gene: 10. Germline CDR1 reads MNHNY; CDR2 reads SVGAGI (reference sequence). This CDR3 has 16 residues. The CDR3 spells CASSHPETGFTGELFF. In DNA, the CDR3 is TGTGCCAGCAGTCATCCCGAGACAGGGTTCACCGGGGAGCTGTTTTTT.

The chain's CDR3 is CASSLGVPYEQYF. DNA of the CDR3: TGTGCCAGCAGCTTAGGGGTACCCTACGAGCAGTACTTC. This chain uses TRBV7-9 with TRBJ2-7; D is undetermined. Germline loops: CDR1 SEHNR, CDR2 FQNEAQ (reference sequence). Trimming removed 1 base from V and 2 bases from J, with 6 bases in between. The CDR3 extends over 13 amino acids.

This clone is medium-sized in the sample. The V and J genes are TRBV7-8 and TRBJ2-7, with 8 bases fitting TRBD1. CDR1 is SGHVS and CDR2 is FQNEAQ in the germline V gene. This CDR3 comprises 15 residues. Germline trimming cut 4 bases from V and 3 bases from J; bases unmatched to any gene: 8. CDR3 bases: TGTGCCAGCAGCTACCAGGACAGGGTGTTCTACGAGCAGTACTTC. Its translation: CASSYQDRVFYEQYF.

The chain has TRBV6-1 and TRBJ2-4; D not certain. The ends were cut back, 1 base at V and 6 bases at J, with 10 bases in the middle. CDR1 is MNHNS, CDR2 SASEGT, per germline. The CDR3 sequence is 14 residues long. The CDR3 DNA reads TGTGCCAGCAGTGAAGTTTCTGGCCCAAACATTCAGTACTTC. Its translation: CASSEVSGPNIQYF.

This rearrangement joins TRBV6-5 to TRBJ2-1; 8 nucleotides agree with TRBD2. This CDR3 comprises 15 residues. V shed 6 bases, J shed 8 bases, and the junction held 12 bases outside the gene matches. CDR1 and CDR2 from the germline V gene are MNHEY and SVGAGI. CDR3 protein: CASSPDPSGYHEQFF. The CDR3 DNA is TGTGCCAGCAGCCCAGATCCTAGCGGGTACCATGAGCAGTTCTTC.

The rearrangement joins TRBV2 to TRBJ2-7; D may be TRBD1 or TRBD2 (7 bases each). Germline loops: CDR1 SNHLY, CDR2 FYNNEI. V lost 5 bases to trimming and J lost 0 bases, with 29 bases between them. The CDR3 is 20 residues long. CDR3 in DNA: TGTGCCAGCAGTCCCCCCCCAGGACTAGGGGGCGTAGGACCCTCCTACGAGCAGTACTTC. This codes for CASSPPPGLGGVGPSYEQYF.

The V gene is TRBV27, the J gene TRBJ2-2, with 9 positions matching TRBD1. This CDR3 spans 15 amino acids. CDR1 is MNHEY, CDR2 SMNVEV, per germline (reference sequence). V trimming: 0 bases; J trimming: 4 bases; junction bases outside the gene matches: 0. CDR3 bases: TGTGCCAGCAGTTTATCGACAGGGGGCACCGGGGAGCTGTTTTTT. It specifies CASSLSTGGTGELFF.

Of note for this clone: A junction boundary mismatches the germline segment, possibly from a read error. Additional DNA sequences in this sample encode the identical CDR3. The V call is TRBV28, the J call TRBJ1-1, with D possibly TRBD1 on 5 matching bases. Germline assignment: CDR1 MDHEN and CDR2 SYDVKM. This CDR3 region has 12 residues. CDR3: CASDSLNTEAFF. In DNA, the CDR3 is TGCGCCAGTGACAGCTTGAACACTGAAGCTTTCTTT.